Sequencing of this T cell receptor beta chain was carried out in a study of blood T cell repertoires in COVID-19 (dated by TCRdb to about 2020). Regarding the complete study: The collaborator samples originated in the United States, Italy and Spain and spanned the acute and convalescent phases of COVID-19. Deeply sampled blood TCRbeta repertoires from subjects exposed to, actively infected with, or recovered from COVID-19 were included in the dataset. The samples were drawn from two sources: the first 160 participants of the ongoing ImmuneRACE study, and 1,000 to 1,500 subjects contributed by 6 global collaborators. HLA class I and class II types, where available, came from metadata supplied by the sample provider rather than from assay-based typing. The material from the prospective study consisted of cDNA or gDNA derived from T cells, B-cell-depleted T cells, or PBMCs. The sample metadata nearly always contained a de-identified subject ID, COVID-19 status, age in years and sex. A freely available public database, intended as a resource for researchers studying the immune response to SARS-CoV-2, is where the repertoires were released. General conclusions and limits of the study: The amount of clinical and demographic metadata varied by source and participant and was provided uncurated.

A second Seattle source provided samples from volunteer blood donors who had recovered from COVID-19. Each collaborating institution followed its own protocols to collect whole blood in K2EDTA tubes. For TCRbeta analysis, collaborators shipped samples in one of three forms: frozen whole blood, isolated PBMCs, or DNA extracted from either of those sample types. TCRbeta CDR3 regions were amplified from genomic DNA using the immunoSEQ Assay, a bias-controlled multiplex PCR. In the paper's pipeline: Within the assay, amplification of reference gene primers was used to estimate how many nucleated cells each sample contained. To quantify the absolute abundance of each unique TCRbeta CDR3 rearrangement, sequence reads were collapsed and filtered. For each sample, productive Simpson clonality was calculated by taking the square root of Simpson's diversity index across productive rearrangements. TCRdb retrieved this table from immuneACCESS and kept in-frame rearrangements only. Not all clones are present; in checked studies, unresolved V genes account for under half, and no reason is known for the remainder. D and trimming come from the DNA, and the V and J calls and clone size come from that table. Here the sample has around 280,000 clones; around 88% occur a single time. The ten largest clonotypes hold 2% to 2.5% of the sample.

Concerning this clone: This receptor's antigen is unknown. Base quality data are lacking; no much larger clone is found one base away.

CDR3 length: 18 amino acids, cysteine to phenylalanine. Left in the record is the CDR3 DNA by itself, 54 bases read in frame from the first base. The trim is 5 bases for V and 0 bases for J, with a gap of 20 bases between the germline ends. From a lookup of the germline V gene (reference sequence), CDR1 and CDR2 are MNHNY and SVGAGI. This TCR was sampled from a woman in her 30s who had recovered from COVID-19. The sample comprised peripheral blood. This sequence uses TRBV6-6 and TRBJ1-3; 6 matching bases give a weak D call of TRBD1. The nucleotide sequence reads TGTGCCAGCAGTCCTTTTACCGACAGGACGAGCTCTGGAAACACCATATATTTT. This codes for CASSPFTDRTSSGNTIYF.